This is a list of T cell receptor beta chains from one sample in a study of blood T cell repertoires in COVID-19. Clones were sequenced by immunoSEQ multiplex PCR, and TCRdb holds only the in-frame ones, with some missing. The sample lists approximately 300,000 clones, approximately 88% occurring once. The sample taken for sequencing was peripheral blood. The receptors shown here come from a woman aged 50 to 60 with active or convalescent COVID-19. Both conserved end residues are part of each CDR3. Fields, in order: J gene, D gene, V gene, clone size, CDR3 protein, CDR3 DNA. D genes are given only for firm matches. Size is omitted from some rows. Given values are once, few, many or a class for expanded clones.

TRBJ1-2 | TRBD1 | TRBV27 | - | CASSRTGGPYGYTF | TGTGCCAGCAGCCGGACAGGGGGCCCCTATGGCTACACCTTC
TRBJ2-3 | TRBD2 | TRBV7-3 | - | CASGQAGLTDTQYF | TGTGCCAGCGGACAAGCGGGGCTCACAGATACGCAGTATTTT
TRBJ2-7 | TRBD2 | TRBV13 | - | CASSSLGGQGGYEQYF | TGTGCCAGCAGCTCCCTCGGTGGGCAGGGAGGGTACGAGCAGTACTTC
TRBJ2-1 | TRBD1 | TRBV7-9 | once | CASSLPTGYGYNEQFF | TGTGCCAGCAGCTTACCGACAGGGTACGGTTACAATGAGCAGTTCTTC
TRBJ2-7 | - | TRBV14 | - | CASSQSSGYEQYF | TGTGCCAGCAGCCAATCCTCCGGCTACGAGCAGTACTTC
TRBJ2-6 | - | TRBV10-3 | - | CATSGGEGHSGANVLTF | TGTGCCACCTCGGGGGGTGAGGGACACTCTGGGGCCAACGTCCTGACTTTC
TRBJ2-1 | - | TRBV7-2 | - | CASSLAGTYNNEQFF | TGTGCCAGCAGCTTAGCCGGGACTTACAACAATGAGCAGTTCTTC
TRBJ2-4 | TRBD1 | TRBV15 | - | CATSRAGQGQNIQYF | TGTGCCACCAGCAGGGCAGGACAGGGGCAAAACATTCAGTACTTC
TRBJ1-1 | TRBD1 | TRBV7-2 | - | CASSLHDRANTEAFF | TGTGCCAGCAGCCTTCACGACAGGGCGAACACTGAAGCTTTCTTT
TRBJ2-7 | - | TRBV5-4 | - | CASSLGAGDGEQYF | TGTGCCAGCAGCTTGGGAGCAGGGGATGGCGAGCAGTACTTC
TRBJ2-7 | - | TRBV7-2 | - | CASSLSPGVPYEQYF | TGTGCCAGCAGCTTAAGTCCCGGAGTACCCTACGAGCAGTACTTC
TRBJ1-2 | - | TRBV3-1/TRBV3-2 | - | CASSQGGGYGYTF | TGTGCCAGCAGCCAAGGCGGAGGGTATGGCTACACCTTC
TRBJ2-5 | TRBD2 | TRBV9 | - | CASGGQETQYF | TGTGCCTCGGGGGGACAAGAGACCCAGTACTTC
TRBJ2-1 | TRBD2 | TRBV9 | - | CASSLLAGGRNEQFF | TGTGCCAGCAGCCTACTAGCGGGGGGGCGCAATGAGCAGTTCTTC
TRBJ2-1 | - | TRBV21-1 | - | CASSPPRTSGRVAYNEQFF | TGTGCCAGCAGCCCTCCTCGGACTAGCGGGAGAGTGGCTTACAATGAGCAGTTCTTC
TRBJ1-5 | TRBD1 | TRBV27 | once | CASSHRDSSQPQHF | TGTGCCAGCAGTCACCGGGACAGTTCTCAGCCCCAGCATTTT